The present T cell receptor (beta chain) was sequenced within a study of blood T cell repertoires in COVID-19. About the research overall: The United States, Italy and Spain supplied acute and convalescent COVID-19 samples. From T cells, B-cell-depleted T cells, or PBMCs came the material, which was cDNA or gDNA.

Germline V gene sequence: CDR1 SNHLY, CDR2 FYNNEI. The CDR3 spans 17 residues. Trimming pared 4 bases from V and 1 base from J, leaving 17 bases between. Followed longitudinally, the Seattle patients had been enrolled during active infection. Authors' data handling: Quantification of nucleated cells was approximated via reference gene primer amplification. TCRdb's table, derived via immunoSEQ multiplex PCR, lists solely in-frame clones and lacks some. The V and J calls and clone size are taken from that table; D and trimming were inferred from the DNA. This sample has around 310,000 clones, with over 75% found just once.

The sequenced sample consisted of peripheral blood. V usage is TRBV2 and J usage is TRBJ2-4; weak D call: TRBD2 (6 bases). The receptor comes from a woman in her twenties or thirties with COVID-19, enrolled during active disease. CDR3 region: CASSAVSGEGAKNIQYF. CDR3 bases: TGTGCCAGCAGTGCCGTTTCGGGGGAAGGTGCCAAAAACATTCAGTACTTC.